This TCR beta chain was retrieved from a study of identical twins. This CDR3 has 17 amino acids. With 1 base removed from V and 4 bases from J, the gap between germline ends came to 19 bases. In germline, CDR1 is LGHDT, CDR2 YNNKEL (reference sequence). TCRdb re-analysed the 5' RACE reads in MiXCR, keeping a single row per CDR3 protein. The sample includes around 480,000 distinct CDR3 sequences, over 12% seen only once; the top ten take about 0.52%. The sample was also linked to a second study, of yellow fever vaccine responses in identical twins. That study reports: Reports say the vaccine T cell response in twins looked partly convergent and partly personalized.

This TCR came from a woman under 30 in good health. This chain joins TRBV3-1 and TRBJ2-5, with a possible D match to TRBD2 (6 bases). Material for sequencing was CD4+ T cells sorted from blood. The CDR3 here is CASSQGEFGGGSETQYF. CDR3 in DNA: TGTGCCAGCAGCCAAGGAGAATTCGGGGGAGGTTCAGAGACCCAGTACTTC.